This TCR beta chain was found in a study of cytomegalovirus exposure and HLA in healthy donors. CDR1 and CDR2 (germline): SGHVS, FNYEAQ. The CDR3 totals 15 residues. V lost 1 base to trimming and J lost 3 bases, with 13 bases between them. General study findings and limits: Published work reported that the classifier diagnosed cytomegalovirus status with high specificity and sensitivity.

Points on this clone: What it recognizes is unknown.

Generated by immunoSEQ multiplex PCR, the TCRdb table keeps only in-frame clones and is missing some. The repertoire includes 90,000 to 120,000 clones, around 82% of them detected once, and 3% to 3.5% sits in the top ten. V gene TRBV7-6 combines with J gene TRBJ2-7, with D possibly being TRBD1 (5 bases). This sequence was found in a young woman in good health and CMV-seronegative. Material: PBMCs. CDR3 sequence: CASSLVAGHYYEQYF. In DNA form, the CDR3 reads TGTGCCAGCAGCTTAGTCGCCGGACACTACTACGAGCAGTACTTC.